These 24 T cell receptor beta chains share one sample of origin, sequenced in a study of OX40 agonist ivuxolimab in advanced cancers. Here immunoSEQ multiplex PCR was the method, and the copy in TCRdb shows in-frame clones only, minus some. The data show about 92,000 clones, about four fifths seen once. Sequenced here: CD4+ or CD8+ T cells sorted from blood, sampled in a trial of the OX40 agonist ivuxolimab. These receptors were taken from an adult with an advanced solid tumor such as melanoma, head and neck, liver or kidney cancer.

The J gene is TRBJ1-2, the V gene TRBV11-2; tentatively, D is TRBD1 (5 bases). CDR3 length equals 13 residues. CDR1 and CDR2 from the germline V gene are SGHAT and FQNNGV. The V and J ends lost 5 bases and 2 bases respectively, with 9 bases between them. CDR3 in DNA: TGTGCCAGCAGCCCGGGGCCAAACTATGGCTACACCTTC. Its protein is CASSPGPNYGYTF.

V gene TRBV5-1 combines with J gene TRBJ2-7; 8 bases match TRBD1. V was pared by 0 bases and J by 4 bases, with 6 bases of the junction left unmatched. The germline CDR1 and CDR2 sequences are SGHRS and YFSETQ. There are 15 residues in the CDR3. The CDR3: CASSLERQGAYEQYF. CDR3 coding DNA: TGCGCCAGCAGCTTGGAGCGGCAGGGGGCTTACGAGCAGTACTTC.

The chain recombines TRBV20-1 with TRBJ1-2; D call uncertain. CDR1 is DFQATT and CDR2 is SNEGSKA in the germline V gene (reference sequence). Trimming took 1 base from V and 6 from J, leaving 6 bases between them. This CDR3 comprises 11 residues. CDR3 protein: CSARGQNGYTF. The CDR3 nucleotides are TGCAGTGCTAGAGGACAAAATGGCTACACCTTC.

This clone occurred once. The rearrangement joins TRBV5-1 to TRBJ2-5; 7 bases line up with TRBD1. Germline lookup yields CDR1 SGHRS and CDR2 YFSETQ. This CDR3 contains 14 residues. After removal of 2 bases from V and 2 bases from J, the junction contained 3 bases not matched to a gene. CDR3 protein: CASSLQGLQETQYF. CDR3 DNA: TGCGCCAGCAGCTTACAGGGGTTACAAGAGACCCAGTACTTC.

The chain uses TRBV9 and TRBJ1-4; D is ambiguous. Germline CDR1 is SGDLS and CDR2 is YYNGEE. V was trimmed by 2 bases and J by 0 bases, leaving 8 bases between them. The CDR3 loop spans 15 amino acids. The DNA for the CDR3 is TGTGCCAGCAGCGTGGGTGGGGCAACTAATGAAAAACTGTTTTTT. Protein: CASSVGGATNEKLFF.

DNA for the CDR3: TGTGCCAGCAGCTTCCGGGACAGGGGTACGTATGAGCAGTTCTTC. It encodes CASSFRDRGTYEQFF. The chain is built from TRBV7-8 and TRBJ2-1; 10 nucleotides align to TRBD1. J was trimmed by 8 bases and V by 3 bases; bases with no gene match: 7. This CDR3 is built from 15 residues. Per the germline V gene, CDR1 is SGHVS and CDR2 is FQNEAQ.

The V and J genes are TRBV7-9 and TRBJ2-5, with a tentative D call TRBD1 (6 bases). The CDR3 totals 15 residues. Trimming took 5 bases from V and 5 from J, leaving 18 bases between them. Germline CDR1 SEHNR, CDR2 FQNEAQ (reference sequence). CDR3 in DNA: TGTGCCAGCAGCACGGGACACCCTCCGGCGGAGACCCAGTACTTC. Protein sequence: CASSTGHPPAETQYF. The full variable domain, rest sourced from reference TRBV7-9 and TRBJ2-5, is DTGVSQNPRHKITKRGQNVTFRCDPISEHNRLYWYRQTLGQGPEFLTYFQNEAQLEKSRLLSDRFSAERPKGSFSTLEIQRTEQGDSAMYLCASSTGHPPAETQYFGPGTRLLVL.

The gene calls are TRBV18 and TRBJ2-7; maybe TRBD2 (6 bases). The V gene lost 2 bases and the J gene lost 6 bases, with 14 bases spanning the gap. There are 14 residues in the CDR3. Germline CDR1 KGHSH, CDR2 LQKENI. CDR3 amino acids: CASSPIGTLSEQYF. The CDR3 nucleotides are TGTGCCAGCTCACCAATCGGGACTCTCAGCGAGCAGTACTTC.

This clone occurred a few times. The chain links TRBV5-1 to TRBJ2-1; no clear D gene. Trimming left V 0 bases short and J 0 bases short, with 7 bases between. Germline CDR1 reads SGHRS; CDR2 reads YFSETQ. CDR3 length: 15 amino acids. The CDR3 loop is CASSLATSSYNEQFF. Written as DNA, the CDR3 is TGCGCCAGCAGCTTGGCGACGAGCTCCTACAATGAGCAGTTCTTC.

The CDR3 sequence is CASSSQTGGTYEQYF. For the CDR3, the DNA is TGTGCCAGCAGCTCCCAGACAGGGGGGACCTACGAGCAGTACTTC. The chain carries TRBV11-2 and TRBJ2-7; 9 positions match TRBD1. The trim removed 4 bases at V and 2 bases at J, leaving 6 bases unmatched. This CDR3 has 15 residues. Germline V gives CDR1 SGHAT, CDR2 FQNNGV.

The chain has TRBV7-7 and TRBJ1-2; D gene uncertain. V was trimmed by 5 bases and J by 8 bases, leaving 15 bases between them. Germline values: CDR1 SSHAT, CDR2 FNYEAQ (reference sequence). The CDR3 spans 13 residues. The CDR3: CASSPLGLRGYTF. The DNA of the CDR3 is TGTGCCAGCAGCCCCCTCGGGCTAAGGGGCTACACCTTC.

The chain is built from TRBV7-8 and TRBJ2-7; the D call may be TRBD1 or TRBD2 (5 bases each). The CDR3 has 15 residues. The germline V and J ends were trimmed by 5 bases and 0 bases, with 14 bases remaining between them. Germline V gene sequence: CDR1 SGHVS, CDR2 FQNEAQ. CDR3 sequence: CASSPRGGFSYEQYF. CDR3 coding DNA: TGTGCCAGCAGCCCAAGGGGCGGGTTCTCCTACGAGCAGTACTTC.

The rearrangement joins TRBV23-1 to TRBJ1-1; 8 nucleotides line up with TRBD1. TRBV23-1 is marked as an open reading frame, function uncertain. The CDR3 covers 15 residues. With 3 bases clipped from V and 5 bases from J, the junction kept 8 bases outside the gene matches. CDR3 residues: CASSHDRGPSTEAFF. The CDR3 DNA reads TGCGCCAGCAGTCATGACAGGGGCCCTTCAACTGAAGCTTTCTTT.

The chain is built from TRBV7-9 and TRBJ1-4; possible D gene TRBD1, 5 bases. Per the germline V gene, CDR1 is SEHNR and CDR2 is FQNEAQ (reference sequence). Trimming took 3 bases from V and 5 from J, leaving 13 bases between them. The CDR3 covers 15 residues. The chain's CDR3 is CASSFRQGPNEKLFF. DNA for the CDR3: TGTGCCAGCAGCTTCCGGCAGGGCCCCAATGAAAAACTGTTTTTT.

The chain recombines TRBV7-2 with TRBJ1-2; 8 nucleotides align to TRBD1. Trimming cost V 1 base and J 1 base; bases outside gene matches: 2. The V gene's germline CDR1 is SGHTA and CDR2 FQGNSA. The length of the CDR3 is 15 residues. CDR3 in amino acids: CASSLGTGINYGYTF. For the CDR3, the DNA is TGTGCCAGCAGCTTAGGGACAGGGATTAACTATGGCTACACCTTC. The whole variable domain, remainder taken from reference TRBV7-2 and TRBJ1-2, is GAGVSQSPSNKVTEKGKDVELRCDPISGHTALYWYRQSLGQGLEFLIYFQGNSAPDKSGLPSDRFSAERTGGSVSTLTIQRTQQEDSAVYLCASSLGTGINYGYTFGSGTRLTVV.

The rearrangement uses TRBV27 and TRBJ1-6; D call uncertain. Trimming left V 4 bases short and J 7 bases short, with 8 bases between. The germline gives CDR1 MNHEY, CDR2 SMNVEV (reference sequence). The CDR3 runs to 13 residues. The CDR3 DNA reads TGTGCCAGCAGTTATGACAAAAATTCACCCCTCCACTTT. Translated, it gives CASSYDKNSPLHF.

This chain connects TRBV5-4 to TRBJ2-4, with 8 bases matching TRBD1. V gave up 0 bases and J gave up 7 bases; unmatched junction bases: 9. The CDR3 runs to 16 residues. The germline CDR1 and CDR2 sequences are SGHNT and YYREEE (reference sequence). CDR3 sequence (DNA): TGTGCCAGCAGCTTGGCCGCAGGGGGCGCGGTGAACATTCAGTACTTC. Encoded protein: CASSLAAGGAVNIQYF. The full variable domain, its missing parts supplied by reference TRBV5-4 and TRBJ2-4, is ETGVTQSPTHLIKTRGQQVTLRCSSQSGHNTVSWYQQALGQGPQFIFQYYREEENGRGNFPPRFSGLQFPNYSSELNVNALELDDSALYLCASSLAAGGAVNIQYFGAGTRLSVL.

This chain links TRBV18 with TRBJ2-7; a weak D match, TRBD2 (5 bases). This CDR3 is 13 amino acids long. Germline V gives CDR1 KGHSH, CDR2 LQKENI. Trimming cost V 4 bases and J 7 bases, with 14 bases left between them. DNA for the CDR3: TGTGCCAGCTCACGTTCGGATACGGGGGAGCAGTACTTC. It codes for CASSRSDTGEQYF.

This chain joins TRBV6-5 and TRBJ2-1; a possible D gene is TRBD2 (6 bases). Per the germline V gene, CDR1 is MNHEY and CDR2 is SVGAGI. The ends were cut back, 6 bases at V and 7 bases at J, with 19 bases in the middle. The CDR3 is 15 amino acids. Written as DNA, the CDR3 is TGTGCCAGCAGCTCTGGAGAGGAGGGGCCTAATGAGCAGTTCTTC. It encodes CASSSGEEGPNEQFF.

CDR3 nucleotide sequence: TGTGCCAGCAGTTTATCCGGCTACGAGCAGTACTTC. This sequence encodes CASSLSGYEQYF. V gene TRBV27 combines with J gene TRBJ2-7; D ambiguous. This CDR3 is 12 amino acids long. Trimming pared 0 bases from V and 3 bases from J, leaving 3 bases between. CDR1 and CDR2 (germline): MNHEY, SMNVEV (reference sequence).

The rearrangement uses TRBV7-6 and TRBJ2-7; D not resolved. Germline loops: CDR1 SGHVS, CDR2 FNYEAQ. This CDR3 contains 11 residues. Deletions cut 0 bases from V and 7 bases from J, with 4 bases between. CDR3 sequence: CASSLAGEQYF. The CDR3 DNA is TGTGCCAGCAGCTTAGCCGGAGAGCAGTACTTC.

The chain couples TRBV5-1 to TRBJ1-1; D perhaps matches TRBD1 (6 bases). Germline V CDR1 and CDR2: SGHRS, YFSETQ. CDR3 size: 15 residues. V lost 0 bases, J lost 2 bases, and 11 bases lay in between. CDR3 sequence: CASSLGHRDNTEAFF. CDR3 nucleotide sequence: TGCGCCAGCAGCTTGGGTCACAGGGACAACACTGAAGCTTTCTTT.

The J gene is TRBJ2-7, the V gene TRBV11-2; no reliable D call. The CDR3 spans 14 residues. The germline V gene encodes CDR1 SGHAT and CDR2 FQNNGV. V was pared by 1 base and J by 6 bases, with 13 bases between. The CDR3 protein is CASSLGIHGGEQYF. The CDR3 region has the DNA TGTGCCAGCAGCTTAGGCATACATGGTGGCGAGCAGTACTTC.

This clone was picked up a small number of times. The chain employs TRBV6-5 and TRBJ1-5; D perhaps matches TRBD1 (6 bases). V lost 6 bases, J lost 7 bases, and 16 bases lay in between. Germline CDR1 and CDR2: MNHEY and SVGAGI. This CDR3 region has 14 residues. CDR3 amino acids: CASSPRRGTQPQHF. In DNA, the CDR3 is TGTGCCAGCAGCCCTAGGCGGGGGACACAGCCCCAGCATTTT.